This T cell receptor (beta chain) was retrieved from a study of CD4 and CD8 cells across lung adenocarcinoma regions. Germline assignment: CDR1 LNHDA and CDR2 SQIVND (reference sequence). The CDR3 covers 15 residues. The V segment lost 6 bases and the J segment 6 bases; nucleotides outside the gene matches: 9. One entry per CDR3 protein, called by TCRdb with MiXCR from the PCR reads. This sample has 5,000 to 8,000 distinct CDR3 sequences; about 51% occur once, and the top ten carry about a fifth. The TCR was taken from a female donor with lung adenocarcinoma. The CD4 and CD8 labels of this study may be unreliable. The material sequenced was CD8+ T cells from the center of a lung tumor. This chain connects TRBV19 to TRBJ2-3; 10 bases are a match to TRBD2. In DNA, the CDR3 is TGTGCCAGTAGCCTTCTAGCGGGAGCTTCGGATACGCAGTATTTT. Its translation is CASSLLAGASDTQYF.